Shown below are 8 T cell receptor beta chains from a single sample sequenced in a study of OX40 agonist ivuxolimab in advanced cancers. Only in-frame clones appear in the TCRdb table, and some are missing; sequencing was by immunoSEQ multiplex PCR. The data contain tens of thousands of clones, about 89% of them singletons. The sample consisted of CD4+ or CD8+ T cells sorted from blood, taken in a trial of the OX40 agonist ivuxolimab. These receptors were taken from an adult with an advanced solid tumor such as melanoma, head and neck, liver or kidney cancer.

The chain is built from TRBV29-1 and TRBJ2-7, with D perhaps TRBD1 (5 bases). This CDR3 has 14 residues. Looked up from germline, CDR1 is SQVTM and CDR2 is ANQGSEA. V lost 6 bases, J lost 0 bases, and 15 bases lay in between. CDR3 DNA sequence: TGCAGCGTGGCCCAGGGATCCAGCTCCTACGAGCAGTACTTC. This encodes CSVAQGSSSYEQYF.

This clone was seen a few times. The chain is built from TRBV18 and TRBJ1-2; D is uncertain. Germline V lookup: CDR1 KGHSH, CDR2 LQKENI. V was trimmed by 3 bases and J by 4 bases, leaving 15 bases between them. The CDR3 is 15 amino acids. The CDR3 here is CASSPNQSGVYGYTF. As DNA, the CDR3 is TGTGCCAGCTCACCGAATCAGTCAGGCGTCTATGGCTACACCTTC.

The chain employs TRBV5-1 and TRBJ1-4; 10 bases are a match to TRBD1. The trim removed 2 bases at V and 7 bases at J, leaving 5 bases unmatched. This CDR3 has 15 residues. The germline CDR1 and CDR2 sequences are SGHRS and YFSETQ. The chain's CDR3 is CASSLSGTGVEKLFF. The CDR3 nucleotides read TGCGCCAGCAGCTTATCCGGGACAGGGGTTGAAAAACTGTTTTTT.

The gene calls are TRBV7-2 and TRBJ2-1; 7 nucleotides agree with TRBD2. Germline trimming cut 5 bases from V and 6 bases from J; bases unmatched to any gene: 4. The CDR3 has 13 amino acids. Germline V gene lookup returns CDR1 SGHTA and CDR2 FQGNSA. The CDR3 sequence is CASSSGLGNEQFF. DNA of the CDR3: TGTGCCAGCAGCAGTGGACTAGGCAATGAGCAGTTCTTC. Based on the CDR3 plus reference TRBV7-2 and TRBJ2-1, the full variable domain is GAGVSQSPSNKVTEKGKDVELRCDPISGHTALYWYRQSLGQGLEFLIYFQGNSAPDKSGLPSDRFSAERTGGSVSTLTIQRTQQEDSAVYLCASSSGLGNEQFFGPGTRLTVL.

The gene calls are TRBV7-9 and TRBJ2-7; 10 bases agree with TRBD2. The trim removed 1 base at V and 3 bases at J, leaving 12 bases unmatched. Germline-derived CDR1 and CDR2 are SEHNR and FQNEAQ (reference sequence). This CDR3 has 18 amino acids. CDR3 region: CASSLVISSGSPGYEQYF. CDR3 DNA sequence: TGTGCCAGCAGCTTAGTGATATCTAGCGGGAGTCCAGGCTACGAGCAGTACTTC.

About this clone itself: The junction does not match germline at one end; this may be a read error. The CDR3 DNA reads TGTGCCAGCGGGACTAGCGGTTACAATGAGCGGTTCTTC. Protein: CASGTSGYNERFF. V gene TRBV11-3 combines with J gene TRBJ2-1; 11 bases line up with TRBD2. Germline CDR1 SGHNT, CDR2 YENEEA. The CDR3 has 13 amino acids.

V and J are TRBV11-3 and TRBJ2-7, with 8 bases matching TRBD2. V gave up 2 bases and J gave up 4 bases; unmatched junction bases: 7. The CDR3 runs 15 residues. Germline values: CDR1 SGHNT, CDR2 YENEEA. CDR3 region: CASSLSPGGVYEQYF. In DNA form, the CDR3 reads TGTGCCAGCAGCTTATCCCCGGGGGGGGTTTACGAGCAGTACTTC.

This clone was detected a few times. The rearrangement joins TRBV11-2 to TRBJ1-1; D unresolved. This CDR3 region has 13 residues. Germline V CDR1 and CDR2: SGHAT, FQNNGV. V lost 1 base and J lost 4, with 7 bases in between. The CDR3 loop is CASSLVQFTEAFF. CDR3 nucleotide sequence: TGTGCCAGCAGCTTAGTGCAGTTCACTGAAGCTTTCTTT.